This TCR beta chain was profiled in a study of T cells in Graves' hyperthyroidism and ophthalmopathy. Study-level results: Expanded thyroid clonotypes (above 0.001) were mostly also found in blood.

Patients were excluded because of uncontrolled infection, other autoimmune disease, pregnancy or lactation. Amplification targeted TCR beta CDR3 regions from RNA transcripts. TCR CDR3 underwent first-round RT-PCR with the HTBI primer set. TCRdb fed the multiplex PCR reads into MiXCR, producing one record per CDR3 protein. The table includes 650,000 to 800,000 distinct CDR3 sequences, 45% detected once. This clonotype was detected many times. Antigen specificity is unknown. The clonotype was recovered from an adult man with Graves' disease, either hyperthyroidism or ophthalmopathy (not recorded which). Material for sequencing was peripheral blood or thyroid tissue (not recorded which).

The DNA for the CDR3 is TGTGCCAGCAGTTTGAGGACAGGGTATAACCAGCCCCAGCATTTT. This encodes CASSLRTGYNQPQHF. This chain links TRBV2 with TRBJ1-5; 8 nucleotides line up with TRBD1. CDR3 length: 15 amino acids. J lost 7 bases, V lost 5 bases, and 10 bases had no gene match. Germline V CDR1 and CDR2: SNHLY, FYNNEI.